This entry is about one TCR beta chain. Antigen unknown. The germline gives CDR1 SGHTA, CDR2 FQGNSA. The CDR3 runs 15 residues. V shed 5 bases and J shed 5 bases, with 16 bases lying between them. Collection of approximately 9.3 milliliters of peripheral blood was performed for each donor. For the second PCR, which ran for roughly 7 to 11 cycles, a sample-barcoded 5' primer and a J-beta primer mix were used. From the 5' RACE reads, TCRdb called clonotypes with MiXCR, one entry per CDR3 protein. The table has about 750,000 distinct CDR3 sequences, approximately 53% seen once. The data stem from a study of blood T cells in healthy people across ages. For the study at large: In model experiments, template switching was able to capture about one barcoded beta molecule for every two T cells that were present.

Study findings and constraints: Unknown CMV status may confound age-related changes in expanded clones. PBMCs that were unsorted prevented a conclusive naive versus antigen-experienced comparison.

The sample taken for sequencing was blood. The rearrangement uses TRBV7-2 and TRBJ2-1; D possibly corresponds to TRBD2 (6 bases). The receptor was derived from a man aged 80 or over in good health. CDR3 residues: CASSPRLSGDNEQFF. Written as DNA, the CDR3 is TGTGCCAGCAGCCCGCGGCTTAGCGGAGACAATGAGCAGTTCTTC.